Following are 13 T cell receptor beta chains from one sample sequenced in a study of CD8+ T cells in alopecia areata. Reverse transcribed after extraction, RNA yielded cDNA as the sequencing template. Assay: immunoSEQ multiplex PCR; the TCRdb copy retains only in-frame clones and omits some. Sampling found roughly 110,000 clones, none seen once. Input material: lesional skin. The origin of the receptors is a C3H/HeJ mouse with alopecia areata. Mice of this strain are of MHC haplotype H2-k.

With regard to this clone: Gene names refer to mouse genes. The read ends 4 residues early relative to the CDR3; the germline J gene fills the gap. V gene TRBV13-3 combines with J gene TRBJ2-7; D is undetermined. This CDR3 contains 14 residues. Germline CDR1 reads NNHDY; CDR2 reads SYVADS. The part of the CDR3 DNA that was read is TGTGCCAGCAGTGAGCCCCGACTCTTTTAT. Amino acids: CASSEPRLFY. The complete CDR3 reads CASSEPRLFYEQYF.

This clone was counted only a few times. The gene names here belong to mouse. The read finishes 4 residues shy of the CDR3 end, and the germline J gene is used to complete it. J is TRBJ2-7 and V is TRBV13-1; D gene ambiguous. CDR1 is NSHNY, CDR2 SYGAGN, per germline. The CDR3 covers 11 residues. The V and J ends lost 6 bases and 0 bases respectively, with 4 bases between them. The CDR3 DNA, read in part, is TGTGCCAGCACCAGCTCCTAT. Residues: CASTSSY. The full CDR3 sequence reads CASTSSYEQYF.

To note about this clone: Gene names are the mouse ones. The CDR3 end lies 4 residues beyond the end of the read and is filled in from the germline J gene. The V call is TRBV16, the J call TRBJ2-1; TRBD2 matches at 12 bases. The germline CDR1 and CDR2 sequences are SGHSA and FRNQAP. This CDR3 spans 14 amino acids. After removal of 4 bases from V and 6 bases from J, the junction contained 1 base not matched to a gene. This CDR3 is CASSSTGGAAEQFF. The CDR3 bases that were read are TGTGCAAGCAGCTCGACTGGGGGGGCTGCT.

Details on this clone: Gene names follow the mouse nomenclature. The missing CDR3 end, 4 residues past where the read stops, is filled in from the germline J gene. This rearrangement joins TRBV13-3 to TRBJ2-4, with 7 bases fitting TRBD2. Germline CDR1 reads NNHDY; CDR2 reads SYVADS. The J segment lost 0 bases and the V segment lost 2 bases, leaving 3 bases of the junction unmatched. The CDR3 runs 15 residues. The CDR3 region is CASSELGPSQNTLYF. Incomplete CDR3 DNA: TGTGCCAGCAGTGAACTGGGGCCTAGTCAAAAC. Supplemented by reference TRBV13-3 and TRBJ2-4, the full variable domain reads EAAVTQSPRSKVAVTGGKVTLSCHQTNNHDYMYWYRQDTGHGLRLIHYSYVADSTEKGDIPDGYKASRPSQENFSLILELASLSQTAVYFCASSELGPSQNTLYFGAGTRLSVL.

This clone was observed a few times. At residue 12, TCRdb's protein disagrees with the DNA translation; the protein shown here derives from the DNA. Here the gene names and germline are mouse. The read is 3 residues too short to cover the CDR3 end, so that end is filled in from the germline J gene. The chain recombines TRBV1 with TRBJ1-3; 12 nucleotides match TRBD1. This CDR3 contains 15 residues. J lost 7 bases, V lost 4 bases, and 5 bases had no gene match. Germline CDR1 is NSQYPW and CDR2 is LRSPGD (reference sequence). Incomplete CDR3 DNA: TGCACCTGCAGTGTACCGGGACAGGGGGCGAATACG. This translates into CTCSVPGQGANT. Given in full, the CDR3 is CTCSVPGQGANTLYF.

About this clone: Gene and germline names: mouse. The read stops 4 residues short of the end of the CDR3; the missing end is completed from the germline J gene. The chain is built from TRBV13-1 and TRBJ1-1, with a possible D match to TRBD1 (6 bases). This CDR3 is 15 amino acids long. Looked up from germline, CDR1 is NSHNY and CDR2 is SYGAGN. CDR3 region: CASSPDWGGGREVFF. The CDR3 bases that were read are TGTGCCAGCAGCCCCGACTGGGGGGGCGGAAGA.

This clone was observed a few times. Gene names follow the mouse nomenclature. With the read ending 4 residues before the CDR3 end, the germline J gene is used to fill in that end. The J gene is TRBJ2-1, the V gene TRBV19, with 10 nucleotides matching TRBD2. Germline V lookup: CDR1 FNHDT, CDR2 SITEND (reference sequence). The CDR3 contains 15 residues. Trimming cost V 5 bases and J 1 base; bases outside gene matches: 3. This CDR3 is CASRGLGENYAEQFF. The part of the CDR3 DNA that was read is TGTGCCAGCAGAGGACTGGGGGAGAACTATGCT.

This clone came up many times. The gene names given are mouse names. Read coverage stops 4 residues before the CDR3 terminus; the germline J gene supplies the remainder. This sequence joins TRBV1 and TRBJ1-1; a weak D match, TRBD1 (5 bases). The CDR3 covers 12 residues. CDR1 is NSQYPW, CDR2 LRSPGD, per germline (reference sequence). The V and J ends lost 6 bases and 3 bases respectively, with 8 bases between them. CDR3 DNA, as far as it was read: TGCACCTGCAGGCGGGGGGACACA. It is translated as CTCRRGDT. The entire CDR3 protein is CTCRRGDTEVFF.

This clone has more than one count but fewer than ten. Gene names denote mouse genes. Read sequence stops 4 residues before the CDR3 end, and the germline J gene provides the missing end. This sample includes further DNA sequences coding for the same CDR3. This chain joins TRBV17 and TRBJ2-1; TRBD2 matches at 10 bases. Germline loops: CDR1 MNHDT, CDR2 YYDKIL. The CDR3 is 15 residues long. The V gene end was trimmed by 5 bases and the J gene end by 1 base; junction bases not matched to a gene: 2. The part of the CDR3 DNA that was read is TGTGCTAGCAGTTCGGGACTGGGGAACTATGCT. Translated: CASSSGLGNYA. The whole CDR3 is CASSSGLGNYAEQFF.

This clone was seen a few times. Mouse gene names apply. The CDR3 end is not reached by the read, which stops 4 residues before it; the germline J gene fills it in. The chain has TRBV13-3 and TRBJ2-4; 7 positions agree with TRBD1. There are 13 residues in the CDR3. Germline V gene sequence: CDR1 NNHDY, CDR2 SYVADS. CDR3 bases read: TGTGCCAGCACACAGGGGAAAGGGAAC. Protein: CASTQGKGN. The whole CDR3 region reads CASTQGKGNTLYF. Full variable domain (rest looked up from reference TRBV13-3 and TRBJ2-4): EAAVTQSPRSKVAVTGGKVTLSCHQTNNHDYMYWYRQDTGHGLRLIHYSYVADSTEKGDIPDGYKASRPSQENFSLILELASLSQTAVYFCASTQGKGNTLYFGAGTRLSVL.

The table lists this clone with many counts. These gene names are mouse names. The missing CDR3 end, 4 residues past where the read stops, is filled in from the germline J gene. The J gene is TRBJ2-1, the V gene TRBV13-3; 8 nucleotides agree with TRBD2. Germline V gene lookup returns CDR1 NNHDY and CDR2 SYVADS. With 6 bases clipped from V and 4 bases from J, the junction kept 3 bases outside the gene matches. The CDR3 has 13 amino acids. CDR3: CASMAGGYAEQFF. CDR3 DNA, as far as it was read: TGTGCCAGCATGGCTGGGGGGTATGCT.

The sample holds a few counts of this clone. The protein given in TCRdb and the translation of the DNA differ at residue 10, and the sequence presented here derives from the DNA. The gene names given are mouse names. The read gets to within 3 residues of the CDR3 end, and the germline J gene fills in the rest. This chain uses TRBV13-3 with TRBJ1-3; no definite D call. V was pared by 5 bases and J by 0 bases, with 6 bases between. Germline V gives CDR1 NNHDY, CDR2 SYVADS. This CDR3 region has 13 residues. Here the CDR3 reads CASSSLSGNTLYF. The CDR3 bases that were read are TGTGCCAGCAGCAGCCTTTCTGGAAATACG.

Concerning this clone itself: Gene names are mouse gene names. The CDR3 end is not reached by the read, which stops 4 residues before it; the germline J gene fills it in. V is TRBV13-1 and J is TRBJ2-4; maybe TRBD2 (6 bases). With 0 bases removed from V and 3 bases from J, the gap between germline ends came to 11 bases. Germline CDR1 reads NSHNY; CDR2 reads SYGAGN. CDR3 size: 15 residues. CDR3 loop: CASSDAPGLQNTLYF. The sequenced part of the CDR3 DNA is TGTGCCAGCAGTGATGCCCCGGGACTACAAAAC.